This T cell receptor beta chain was captured in a study of blood T cells in healthy people across ages. Study-wide points: Calculation of diversity from one million T cells yielded estimates considered to be underestimates. Percentage of naive T cells showed a strong correlation with TCR beta diversity.

A few counts support this clonotype. What it binds is unknown. Each donor supplied approximately 10 milliliters of peripheral blood. A second roughly 7 to 12 cycle PCR used barcoded and J-beta primers. Tags on each cDNA molecule came from a template-switch adaptor with 12 random nucleotides. MiXCR was run by TCRdb on the 5' RACE reads, yielding one entry per CDR3 protein. The top ten clones hold around 21% of a sample with approximately 850,000 distinct CDR3 sequences, around 45% of them seen once. The germline CDR1 and CDR2 sequences are ENHRY and SYGVKD. This CDR3 is built from 15 residues. Trimming shortened V by 6 bases and J by 0 bases, and 15 bases separated the two germline ends.

The sequencing sample was made of blood. V gene TRBV10-3 combines with J gene TRBJ2-7; a weak D match, TRBD2 (7 bases). The TCR sequence derives from a man aged 55-75 years in good health. CDR3 nucleotides: TGTGCCATCAGCCCGGGGGGCCCCCGCTCCTACGAGCAGTACTTC. The encoded protein is CAISPGGPRSYEQYF.